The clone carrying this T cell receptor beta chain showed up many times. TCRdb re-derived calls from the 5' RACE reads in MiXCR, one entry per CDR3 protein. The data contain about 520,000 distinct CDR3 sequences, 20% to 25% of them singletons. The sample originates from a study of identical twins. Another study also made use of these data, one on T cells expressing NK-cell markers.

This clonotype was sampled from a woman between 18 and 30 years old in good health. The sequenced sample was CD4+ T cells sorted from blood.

The CDR3 region has the DNA TGTGCCAGCAGTTTAGACCCCTCTATTGGCTACACCTTC. The encoded protein is CASSLDPSIGYTF. The chain couples TRBV12-3 or TRBV12-4 to TRBJ1-2; D is unclear. V shed 1 base and J shed 7 bases, with 10 bases lying between them. CDR3 length: 13 residues.